The rows below give T cell receptor beta chains drawn from one sample of a study of T-cell reconstitution after alpha-beta-depleted transplantation in children. TCRdb analysed the PCR reads with MiXCR anew, one entry per CDR3 protein. The table includes approximately 340,000 distinct CDR3 sequences, 10% detected once. The material was PBMCs from the stem cell graft donor, obtained from the stem cell graft. These receptors were taken from a human donor who donated a stem cell graft to a child with acute lymphoblastic leukemia. Both conserved end residues are part of each CDR3. Fields, in order: clone size, V gene, CDR3 protein. The size field is filled for only some rows; it gives once, few, many or a size class.

size: few; V: TRBV12-3/TRBV12-4; CDR3: CASRGMIEANYGYTF
size: .; V: TRBV7-3; CDR3: CASSLNGLGYEQYF
size: .; V: TRBV6-5; CDR3: CASSFGWGLAKNIQYF
size: few; V: TRBV7-9; CDR3: CASSLVGTGVSQQYF
size: few; V: TRBV3-1; CDR3: CASSQSEPYEQFF
size: .; V: TRBV5-1; CDR3: CASSLGTGGGLGPDTQYF
size: few; V: TRBV12-3/TRBV12-4; CDR3: CASSLYGGTDENTEAFF
size: many; V: TRBV11-2; CDR3: CASSSGAIASKETQYF
size: .; V: TRBV20-1; CDR3: CSARVWDRGSGYTF
size: .; V: TRBV5-1; CDR3: CASSYAMTTNEKLFF
size: many; V: TRBV7-9; CDR3: CASSSNYEQYF
size: many; V: TRBV20-1; CDR3: CSARDPRLAGGLEGTGELFF
size: few; V: TRBV29-1; CDR3: CSVERGAGNTEAFF
size: .; V: TRBV12-3/TRBV12-4; CDR3: CASSYQAMNTEAFF
size: many; V: TRBV4-1; CDR3: CASSQDTGRIQYF
size: .; V: TRBV6-5; CDR3: CASGLLRAGTGELFF
size: .; V: TRBV7-2; CDR3: CASEAGVKNEQFF
size: many; V: TRBV4-1; CDR3: CASSHTGSPLHF
size: few; V: TRBV5-5; CDR3: CASSPTGPLRTDTQYF
size: few; V: TRBV4-2; CDR3: CASSQAGGTSGSTDTQYF
size: .; V: TRBV7-2; CDR3: CASSLVLAGGSDTQYF
size: many; V: TRBV2; CDR3: CASITDTQYF
size: few; V: TRBV20-1; CDR3: CSVGAGNTEAFF
size: .; V: TRBV20-1; CDR3: CCARDPGTSYNEQFF
size: few; V: TRBV7-9; CDR3: CASSWTGEGAYNEQFF
size: .; V: TRBV7-9; CDR3: CASSVGQGSGELFF
size: .; V: TRBV27; CDR3: CASSLKAGRGLINEKLFF
size: few; V: TRBV20-1; CDR3: CSAPYRVAGLQETQYF
size: .; V: TRBV12-3/TRBV12-4; CDR3: CASSFALAVETQYF
size: many; V: TRBV7-9; CDR3: CASSLRQANTGELFF
size: few; V: TRBV5-6; CDR3: CASSYDSSYEQYF
size: .; V: TRBV12-3/TRBV12-4; CDR3: CASGWETGAYEQYF
size: .; V: TRBV20-1; CDR3: CSARDFAGQLHEQFF
size: .; V: TRBV5-1; CDR3: CASSLETSQETQYF
size: .; V: TRBV4-3; CDR3: CASSQDRAVYNEQFF
size: few; V: TRBV12-3/TRBV12-4; CDR3: CASSFWGEAFF
size: many; V: TRBV4-1; CDR3: CASSQGAGLINTGELFF